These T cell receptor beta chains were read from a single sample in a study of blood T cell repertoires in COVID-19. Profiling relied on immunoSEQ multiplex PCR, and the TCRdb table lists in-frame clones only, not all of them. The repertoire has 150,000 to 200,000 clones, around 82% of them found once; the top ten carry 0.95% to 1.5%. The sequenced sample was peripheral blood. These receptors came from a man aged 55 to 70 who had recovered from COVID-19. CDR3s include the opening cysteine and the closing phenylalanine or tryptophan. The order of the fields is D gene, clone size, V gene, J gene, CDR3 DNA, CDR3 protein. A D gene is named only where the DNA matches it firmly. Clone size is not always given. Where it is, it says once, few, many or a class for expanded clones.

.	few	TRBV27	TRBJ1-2	TGTGCCAGCAGTTTAGGCGCGGGTCGCGGCTATGGCTACACCTTC	CASSLGAGRGYGYTF
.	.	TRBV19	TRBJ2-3	TGTGCCAGTAGTATACAGTCAGGGAGCACAGATACGCAGTATTTT	CASSIQSGSTDTQYF
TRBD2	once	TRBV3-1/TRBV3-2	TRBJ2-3	TGTGCCAGCAGCCAAGACCCCGGGACTAGCTCAGATACGCAGTATTTT	CASSQDPGTSSDTQYF
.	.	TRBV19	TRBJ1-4	TGTGCCAGTAGTATTGAGACTAATCATGAAAAACTGTTTTTT	CASSIETNHEKLFF
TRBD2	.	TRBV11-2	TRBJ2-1	TGTGCCAGCAGCCGACTAGCGGGGGGTACCTACAATGAGCAGTTCTTC	CASSRLAGGTYNEQFF
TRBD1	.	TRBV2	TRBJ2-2	TGTGCCAGCGCTGAACAGGGGGCGAGGGACACCGGGGAGCTGTTTTTT	CASAEQGARDTGELFF
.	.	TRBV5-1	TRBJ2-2	TGCGCCAGCAGGGTCGGTCCCAACACCGGGGAGCTGTTTTTT	CASRVGPNTGELFF
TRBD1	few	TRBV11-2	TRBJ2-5	TGTGCCAGCTCAAGAGGGACAGCAAAAGAGACCCAGTACTTC	CASSRGTAKETQYF
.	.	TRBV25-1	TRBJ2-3	TGTGCCAGCAGTGAATTGGCGGGGGCCCACACAGATACGCAGTATTTT	CASSELAGAHTDTQYF
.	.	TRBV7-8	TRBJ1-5	TGTGCCAGCAGCCTAGTAAATCAGCCCCAGCATTTT	CASSLVNQPQHF
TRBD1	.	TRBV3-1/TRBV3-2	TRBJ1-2	TGTGCCAGCAGCCAAGACGGACAGGCCTCTTTTAACTATGGCTACACCTTC	CASSQDGQASFNYGYTF
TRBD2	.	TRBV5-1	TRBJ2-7	TGCGCCAGCAGCTCTGGCGGGGGAACGTACGAGCAGTACTTC	CASSSGGGTYEQYF
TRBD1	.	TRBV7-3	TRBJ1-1	TGTGCCAGCAGCCTCGGCCGGGACAGCACTGAAGCTTTCTTT	CASSLGRDSTEAFF
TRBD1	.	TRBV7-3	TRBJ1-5	TGTGCCAGCAGCCGACCAATAGGACAGGGTAAAAGGGGCAATCAGCCCCAGCATTTT	CASSRPIGQGKRGNQPQHF
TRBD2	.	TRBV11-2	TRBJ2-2	TGTGCCAGCAGCGAGACTAGCGGGGGACCCCCCGGGGAGCTGTTTTTT	CASSETSGGPPGELFF
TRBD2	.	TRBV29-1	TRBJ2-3	TGCAGCGTTCTGACTAGCGGGGTTTCTACAGATACGCAGTATTTT	CSVLTSGVSTDTQYF
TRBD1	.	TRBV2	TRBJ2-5	TGTGCCAGCAACCTGGGACAGCAAGAGACCCAGTACTTC	CASNLGQQETQYF
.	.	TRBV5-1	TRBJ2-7	TGCGCCAGCAGCGGGGGGTCGGTGCTAACATCCTACGAGCAGTACTTC	CASSGGSVLTSYEQYF
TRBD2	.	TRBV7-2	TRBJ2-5	TGTGCCAGCAGCTTAGGACTAGCGGGGGCAAAGACCCAGTACTTC	CASSLGLAGAKTQYF
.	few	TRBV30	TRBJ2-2	TGTGCCCAACGGCTGCGGGCCGGGGAGCTGTTTTTT	CAQRLRAGELFF
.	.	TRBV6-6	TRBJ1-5	TGTGCCAGCAGTACAGGGCTTAATCAGCCCCAGCATTTT	CASSTGLNQPQHF
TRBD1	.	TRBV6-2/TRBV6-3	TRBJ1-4	TGTGCCAGCAGCCTATTAACCGGGACAGGGAGTGAAAAACTGTTTTTT	CASSLLTGTGSEKLFF
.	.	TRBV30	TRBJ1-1	TGTGCCTGGAGTGCAAAGGACACGAACACTGAAGCTTTCTTT	CAWSAKDTNTEAFF
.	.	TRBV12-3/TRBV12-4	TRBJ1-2	TGTGCCAGCAGTTTCGAGGGCTATGGCTACACCTTC	CASSFEGYGYTF
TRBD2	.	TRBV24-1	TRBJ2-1	TGTGCCACCAGGGGACTAGCGGGGGACAATGAGCAGTTCTTC	CATRGLAGDNEQFF
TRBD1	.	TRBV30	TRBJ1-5	TGTGCCTGGGCGGACAGGGTCGATCAGCCCCAGCATTTT	CAWADRVDQPQHF
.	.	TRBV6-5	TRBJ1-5	TGTGCCAGCAGCCTGGGCGGGGACGGGAGGCCCCAGCATTTT	CASSLGGDGRPQHF
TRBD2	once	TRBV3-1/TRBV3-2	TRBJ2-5	TGTGCCAGCAAGAGAGCGGGGGGGATTCAAGAGACCCAGTACTTC	CASKRAGGIQETQYF
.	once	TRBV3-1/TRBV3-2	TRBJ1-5	TGTGCCAGCAGCCAAGATCCCACAGGCCTCAATCAGCCCCAGCATTTT	CASSQDPTGLNQPQHF
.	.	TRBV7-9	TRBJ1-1	TGTGCCAGCAGCTTTGGTTTTGCAGGGGCAACTGAAGCTTTCTTT	CASSFGFAGATEAFF
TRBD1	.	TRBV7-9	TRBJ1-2	TGTGCCAGCAGCTTCTCGGGACAGGGTGAAGGTGGCTACACCTTC	CASSFSGQGEGGYTF
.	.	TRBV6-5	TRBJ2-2	TGTGCCAGCAGTTCCAGTCGGGCCGGGGAGCTGTTTTTT	CASSSSRAGELFF
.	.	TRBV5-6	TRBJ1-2	TGTGCCAGCAGCTTTTCAACTAACTATGGCTACACCTTC	CASSFSTNYGYTF
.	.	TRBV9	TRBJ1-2	TGTGCCAGCAGCGTAGAAAACAGCTACTATGGCTACACCTTC	CASSVENSYYGYTF
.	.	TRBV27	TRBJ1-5	TGTGCCAGCAGTCCCAGGGACTATTATAGCAATCAGCCCCAGCATTTT	CASSPRDYYSNQPQHF
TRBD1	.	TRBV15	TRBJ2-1	TGTGCCACCAGCAGAGAACAGGGGGATGAGCAGTTCTTC	CATSREQGDEQFF
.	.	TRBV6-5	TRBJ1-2	TGTGCCAGCAGTTCAGGACAGATTCTCGGCTACACCTTC	CASSSGQILGYTF
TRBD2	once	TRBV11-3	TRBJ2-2	TGTGCCAGCAGCTTAGAAAGTAGCGGGGGTACCGGGGAGCTGTTTTTT	CASSLESSGGTGELFF
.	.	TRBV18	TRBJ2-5	TGTGCCAGCTCACCTCCGGGACTCCAAGAGACCCAGTACTTC	CASSPPGLQETQYF
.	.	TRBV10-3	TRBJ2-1	TGTGCCATCAGTGCCGAGGGGGGGCGTCATGAGCAGTTCTTC	CAISAEGGRHEQFF
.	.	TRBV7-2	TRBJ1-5	TGTGCCAGCAGCTTCACGACAAATCAGCCCCAGCATTTT	CASSFTTNQPQHF
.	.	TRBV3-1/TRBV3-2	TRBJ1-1	TGTGCCAGCAGCCAAGGGTTGTTCGTCGGCACTGAAGCTTTCTTT	CASSQGLFVGTEAFF
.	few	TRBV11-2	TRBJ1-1	TGTGCCAGCAGCCACCGGACTGAAGCTTTCTTT	CASSHRTEAFF